One sample yielded the 30 T cell receptor beta chains listed below, sequenced in a study of T cells in Graves' hyperthyroidism and ophthalmopathy. The CDR3 regions of TCR beta were amplified from RNA transcripts. HTBI primers were used for first-round RT-PCR of the TCR CDR3. TCRdb processed the multiplex PCR reads anew with MiXCR; each CDR3 protein has one entry. Among about 520,000 distinct CDR3 sequences listed, roughly a quarter were seen once. Sequencing was performed on blood. Receptor source: a woman aged 30 to 39 with Graves' ophthalmopathy.

The chain joins TRBV11-2 to TRBJ2-7; 9 bases agree with TRBD2. Unmatched junction bases numbered 4, after V lost 1 base and J lost 0 bases. CDR1 is SGHAT and CDR2 is FQNNGV in the germline V gene. The CDR3 consists of 16 residues. CDR3 residues: CASSLGSGGPSYEQYF. DNA of the CDR3: TGTGCCAGCAGCTTAGGAAGCGGGGGGCCCTCCTACGAGCAGTACTTC.

This clonotype was seen repeatedly, ten times or more. The chain has TRBV28 and TRBJ2-2; D gene uncertain. V lost 6 bases and J 2 bases, leaving 13 bases between the germline ends. From germline, CDR1 is MDHEN and CDR2 SYDVKM. CDR3 length equals 15 residues. The CDR3 sequence: CASRSSGPNTGELFF. CDR3 bases: TGTGCCAGCAGGAGCTCCGGGCCAAACACCGGGGAGCTGTTTTTT.

This clonotype has ten or more counts. The rearrangement links TRBV6-1 to TRBJ2-6, with D perhaps matching TRBD2 (6 bases). V gave up 3 bases and J gave up 1 base, with 19 bases separating them. The CDR3 runs 19 residues. Germline lookup yields CDR1 MNHNS and CDR2 SASEGT. CDR3: CASSEGLGQTLSGANVLTF. The CDR3 DNA is TGTGCCAGCAGTGAGGGACTGGGGCAGACCCTATCTGGGGCCAACGTCCTGACTTTC.

This clonotype appeared a few times. V and J are TRBV30 and TRBJ2-5, with D perhaps matching TRBD1 or TRBD2 (6 bases each). The length of the CDR3 is 16 residues. Germline V lookup: CDR1 GTSNPN, CDR2 SVGIG (reference sequence). Trimming pared 4 bases from V and 5 bases from J, leaving 23 bases between. CDR3 residues: CAWTQKGGPSRETQYF. Written as DNA, the CDR3 is TGTGCCTGGACCCAGAAGGGGGGCCCCTCCCGGGAGACCCAGTACTTC.

CDR3 amino acids: CAWSVGMWTEAFF. CDR3 coding DNA: TGTGCCTGGAGCGTCGGGATGTGGACTGAAGCTTTCTTT. This sequence joins TRBV30 and TRBJ1-1; no reliable D call. Germline V gene lookup returns CDR1 GTSNPN and CDR2 SVGIG (reference sequence). CDR3 length equals 13 residues. V dropped 3 bases and J dropped 5 bases, with 13 bases sitting between them. Full variable domain (missing parts from reference TRBV30 and TRBJ1-1): SQTIHQWPATLVQPVGSPLSLECTVEGTSNPNLYWYRQAAGRGLQLLFYSVGIGQISSEVPQNLSASRPQDRQFILSSKKLLLSDSGFYLCAWSVGMWTEAFFGQGTRLTVV.

This clonotype was seen at least ten times. The J gene is TRBJ2-7, the V gene TRBV28; no reliable D call. The germline V and J ends were trimmed by 5 bases and 5 bases, with 10 bases remaining between them. The CDR3 contains 12 residues. Germline loops: CDR1 MDHEN, CDR2 SYDVKM. The CDR3 bases are TGTGCCAGCAGTAAAGAACCTAACGAGCAGTACTTC. It translates to CASSKEPNEQYF.

This clonotype was recorded at least ten times. CDR3 protein: CSVVEQSYEQYF. As DNA, the CDR3 is TGCAGCGTTGTCGAGCAGAGCTACGAGCAGTACTTC. The rearrangement uses TRBV29-1 and TRBJ2-7; unclear D gene. V dropped 4 bases and J dropped 3 bases, with 10 bases sitting between them. The CDR3 is 12 amino acids. Looked up from germline, CDR1 is SQVTM and CDR2 is ANQGSEA.

The count of this clonotype is one. The V call is TRBV28, the J call TRBJ2-7; 9 nucleotides line up with TRBD2. This CDR3 has 14 residues. CDR1 is MDHEN, CDR2 SYDVKM, per germline. The V gene end was trimmed by 4 bases and the J gene end by 3 bases; junction bases not matched to a gene: 4. CDR3 loop: CASSSGLAFYEQYF. The CDR3 region has the DNA TGTGCCAGCAGTTCGGGACTAGCCTTCTACGAGCAGTACTTC.

The J gene is TRBJ1-5, the V gene TRBV6-1; 7 nucleotides match TRBD1. The CDR3 extends over 15 amino acids. With V trimmed by 6 bases and J by 7 bases, 12 bases remained unmatched. The germline V gene has CDR1 MNHNS and CDR2 SASEGT. The CDR3 region has the DNA TGTGCCAGCAGGGTCCAGGGACAGAATGGGCAGCCCCAGCATTTT. Translation gives CASRVQGQNGQPQHF.

Only a few counts were recorded for this clonotype. The V and J genes are TRBV30 and TRBJ1-3; D call uncertain. V lost 4 bases and J 3 bases, leaving 13 bases between the germline ends. CDR3 size: 14 residues. Germline CDR1 reads GTSNPN; CDR2 reads SVGIG (reference sequence). The CDR3 region has the DNA TGTGCCTGGACCCCGTCCAGGAGTGGAAACACCATATATTTT. Amino acids: CAWTPSRSGNTIYF.

This clonotype was recorded at least ten times. The chain carries TRBV5-1 and TRBJ2-5, with 12 bases matching TRBD2. CDR1 SGHRS and CDR2 YFSETQ come from the germline V gene. This CDR3 comprises 15 residues. J was trimmed by 5 bases and V by 2 bases; bases with no gene match: 4. The CDR3 DNA follows: TGCGCCAGCAGCTTACTAGCGGGGGGAGATGAGACCCAGTACTTC. Translated: CASSLLAGGDETQYF.

In DNA form, the CDR3 reads TGTGCCAGCACTAGACAGGGGTTCGCCGGGGAGCTGTTTTTT. This translates into CASTRQGFAGELFF. The V call is TRBV2, the J call TRBJ2-2; TRBD1 matches 8 bases. The V gene's germline CDR1 is SNHLY and CDR2 FYNNEI. CDR3 length: 14 residues. The V gene end was trimmed by 7 bases and the J gene end by 6 bases; junction bases not matched to a gene: 7.

V is TRBV7-2 and J is TRBJ2-5, with 7 bases fitting TRBD1. From germline, CDR1 is SGHTA and CDR2 FQGNSA. The CDR3 runs to 15 residues. Trimming at V came to 5 bases and at J to 4 bases, leaving 10 bases not matched to a gene. The CDR3 DNA follows: TGTGCCAGCAGCCCTAACAGGGGCGCCAGAGAGACCCAGTACTTC. Amino acids: CASSPNRGARETQYF.

The chain couples TRBV28 to TRBJ1-1; 8 nucleotides match TRBD1. The CDR3 spans 12 residues. Germline CDR1 MDHEN, CDR2 SYDVKM. The junction had 7 bases not matched to a gene; V was cut back by 5 bases and J by 11 bases. The CDR3 loop is CASSEGQGDAFF. CDR3 DNA: TGTGCCAGCAGTGAAGGACAGGGCGACGCTTTCTTT.

This chain connects TRBV6-5 to TRBJ2-2; TRBD1 is a possible D gene (6 bases). This CDR3 has 17 residues. CDR1 and CDR2 from the germline V gene are MNHEY and SVGAGI. Trimming took off 0 bases at V and 4 bases at J, with 15 bases between the two ends. This CDR3 is CASSYSIGGSSTGELFF. Here the CDR3 DNA reads TGTGCCAGCAGTTACTCAATAGGGGGATCGAGCACCGGGGAGCTGTTTTTT.

This clonotype was seen many times. The genes are TRBV7-3 and TRBJ2-2; possible D gene TRBD2, 6 bases. V gave up 5 bases and J gave up 0 bases, with 16 bases separating them. The CDR3 totals 17 residues. CDR1 is SGHTA and CDR2 is FQGTGA in the germline V gene. CDR3 region: CASSRDQRGTNTGELFF. CDR3 nucleotide sequence: TGTGCCAGCAGCCGCGACCAACGGGGGACGAACACCGGGGAGCTGTTTTTT.

At least ten counts were recorded for this clonotype. V usage is TRBV29-1 and J usage is TRBJ1-1; D gene unclear. Trimming took off 3 bases at V and 5 bases at J, with 19 bases between the two ends. The germline V gene has CDR1 SQVTM and CDR2 ANQGSEA. The CDR3 sequence is 15 residues long. CDR3 in DNA: TGCAGCGTTGACGTGGGCGGTAGATTTGGAACTGAAGCTTTCTTT. This gives the protein CSVDVGGRFGTEAFF.

This clonotype showed up many times. The chain has TRBV19 and TRBJ1-2, with D perhaps matching TRBD1 (5 bases). Germline V gene lookup returns CDR1 LNHDA and CDR2 SQIVND (reference sequence). The V and J ends lost 5 bases and 3 bases respectively, with 10 bases between them. CDR3 length: 13 amino acids. The CDR3 loop is CASSWDGDYGYTF. As DNA, the CDR3 is TGTGCCAGTAGTTGGGACGGAGACTATGGCTACACCTTC. The full variable domain, with the rest looked up from reference TRBV19 and TRBJ1-2, is DGGITQSPKYLFRKEGQNVTLSCEQNLNHDAMYWYRQDPGQGLRLIYYSQIVNDFQKGDIAEGYSVSREKKESFPLTVTSAQKNPTAFYLCASSWDGDYGYTFGSGTRLTVV.

At least ten counts were recorded for this clonotype. J is TRBJ2-5 and V is TRBV3-1; no firm D call. V lost 1 base and J 4 bases, leaving 13 bases between the germline ends. Per the germline V gene, CDR1 is LGHDT and CDR2 is YNNKEL (reference sequence). The CDR3 has 15 amino acids. The CDR3 region has the DNA TGTGCCAGCAGCCAAGGAGTTGGACGATCAGAGACCCAGTACTTC. As protein: CASSQGVGRSETQYF.

This clonotype was seen ten or more times. The CDR3 region has the DNA TGCGCCAGCAGCCAGCCAACAGGGATACAAGAGACCCAGTACTTC. This gives the protein CASSQPTGIQETQYF. J is TRBJ2-5 and V is TRBV4-1, with D possibly TRBD1 on 6 matching bases. The CDR3 is made up of 15 amino acids. CDR1 and CDR2 (germline): MGHRA, YSYEKL. Trimming stripped 3 bases from V and 2 bases from J, with 13 bases between.

This clonotype was recorded at least ten times. J is TRBJ2-7 and V is TRBV6-1; TRBD1 matches at 7 bases. Per germline, CDR1 MNHNS and CDR2 SASEGT. After removal of 6 bases from V and 3 bases from J, the junction contained 8 bases not matched to a gene. The CDR3 is 14 residues long. CDR3 region: CASSSRGQFYEQYF. The CDR3 DNA reads as TGTGCCAGCAGCTCCAGGGGACAGTTCTACGAGCAGTACTTC.

This clonotype appeared many times. CDR3 coding DNA: TGTGCCAGCAGCCGCGGGACTAGCGGGACCTACGAGCAGTACTTC. Its translation: CASSRGTSGTYEQYF. The rearrangement uses TRBV12-3 or TRBV12-4 and TRBJ2-7; 13 bases agree with TRBD2. J lost 2 bases, V lost 6 bases, and 4 bases had no gene match. This CDR3 is built from 15 residues.

This clonotype was recorded many times. The chain recombines TRBV5-1 with TRBJ1-1; weak D call: TRBD1 (6 bases). Germline CDR1 SGHRS, CDR2 YFSETQ. The CDR3 totals 15 residues. The ends were cut back, 4 bases at V and 1 base at J, with 14 bases in the middle. The CDR3 DNA is TGCGCCAGCAGCACCGGACAGCCAGGGAACACTGAAGCTTTCTTT. Translated, it gives CASSTGQPGNTEAFF.

This clonotype occurred many times. The chain couples TRBV20-1 to TRBJ2-7; 9 bases map to TRBD1. V dropped 0 bases and J dropped 6; count of bases not matched to a gene: 9. Germline V gene lookup returns CDR1 DFQATT and CDR2 SNEGSKA (reference sequence). This CDR3 comprises 15 residues. The CDR3 reads CSARDGGTGSSEQYF. CDR3 nucleotide sequence: TGCAGTGCTAGAGATGGGGGGACAGGGTCGTCCGAGCAGTACTTC.

This chain connects TRBV20-1 to TRBJ2-7; D may be TRBD1 (5 bases). The germline gives CDR1 DFQATT, CDR2 SNEGSKA (reference sequence). The CDR3 sequence is 11 residues long. Trimming shortened V by 5 bases and J by 5 bases, and 10 bases separated the two germline ends. DNA for the CDR3: TGCAGTGCTCAGGGCCGGGACGAGCAGTACTTC. Encoded protein: CSAQGRDEQYF.

This clonotype was recorded at least ten times. The V call is TRBV20-1, the J call TRBJ2-2; D assignment may be TRBD1 or TRBD2 (5 bases each). CDR3 length: 16 residues. CDR1 and CDR2 (germline): DFQATT, SNEGSKA (reference sequence). Trimming took 4 bases from V and 0 from J, leaving 15 bases between them. The DNA for the CDR3 is TGCAGTGCTACTCCGGACGGGACCCCGAACACCGGGGAGCTGTTTTTT. This gives the protein CSATPDGTPNTGELFF.

There are many counts of this clonotype. The chain employs TRBV7-8 and TRBJ1-3, with unresolved D. V lost 0 bases and J 0 bases, leaving 6 bases between the germline ends. The CDR3 runs to 15 residues. CDR1 is SGHVS and CDR2 is FQNEAQ in the germline V gene. In DNA form, the CDR3 reads TGTGCCAGCAGCTTAGCGACTCTCTCTGGAAACACCATATATTTT. Amino acid sequence: CASSLATLSGNTIYF.

This clonotype was found a few times. The chain joins TRBV19 to TRBJ1-1, with D maybe TRBD1 (5 bases). Trimming removed 4 bases at V and 5 bases at J, with 17 bases between. The CDR3 is 15 amino acids. Germline V gene lookup returns CDR1 LNHDA and CDR2 SQIVND (reference sequence). The CDR3 sequence is CASSKWGVTTTEAFF. The CDR3 region has the DNA TGTGCCAGTAGTAAGTGGGGGGTTACTACGACTGAAGCTTTCTTT.

Ten or more counts support this clonotype. The chain recombines TRBV30 with TRBJ1-1, with a weak D call TRBD1 (5 bases). The CDR3 runs 11 residues. Deletions cut 8 bases from V and 5 bases from J, with 12 bases between. The germline gives CDR1 GTSNPN, CDR2 SVGIG (reference sequence). DNA of the CDR3: TGTGCCAGAGGACGGGGGACTGAAGCTTTCTTT. This translates into CARGRGTEAFF.

There are many counts of this clonotype. This rearrangement joins TRBV10-3 to TRBJ1-5, with 7 bases lining up with TRBD1. CDR1 is ENHRY, CDR2 SYGVKD, per germline. This CDR3 comprises 13 residues. Trimming removed 3 bases from V and 5 bases from J; junction bases left unmatched: 1. The CDR3 DNA reads as TGTGCCATCAGTGACACAGGGGATCAGCCCCAGCATTTT. Translation: CAISDTGDQPQHF.